Below are 7 T cell receptor beta chains sequenced from a single sample in a study of blood T cell repertoires in COVID-19. Sequencing was performed with immunoSEQ multiplex PCR; in TCRdb, only in-frame clones are kept and a portion is missing. This table has about 100,000 clones, less than 85% appearing once. Sequencing was carried out using peripheral blood. These receptors were taken from a middle-aged woman with acute or convalescent COVID-19.

This chain uses TRBV30 with TRBJ2-1; 13 positions match TRBD2. The J segment lost 10 bases and the V segment lost 0 bases, leaving 6 bases of the junction unmatched. The CDR3 sequence is 15 residues long. Germline loops: CDR1 GTSNPN, CDR2 SVGIG (reference sequence). The DNA for the CDR3 is TGTGCCTGGAGTGTACTAGCGGGGGGGCGCGGGGAGCAGTTCTTC. It codes for CAWSVLAGGRGEQFF.

J is TRBJ2-1 and V is TRBV5-1; maybe TRBD1 (5 bases). CDR1 is SGHRS and CDR2 is YFSETQ in the germline V gene. CDR3 length: 14 residues. The V end lost 4 bases, the J end lost 7 bases, and 15 bases lay between the germline ends. The CDR3 here is CASSLGVQGNEQFF. The CDR3 coding sequence is TGCGCCAGCAGCCTAGGGGTCCAGGGAAATGAGCAGTTCTTC. Complete variable domain (other parts from reference TRBV5-1 and TRBJ2-1): KAGVTQTPRYLIKTRGQQVTLSCSPISGHRSVSWYQQTPGQGLQFLFEYFSETQRNKGNFPGRFSGRQFSNSRSEMNVSTLELGDSALYLCASSLGVQGNEQFFGPGTRLTVL.

This chain connects TRBV2 to TRBJ2-3, with D possibly TRBD1 on 6 matching bases. There are 19 residues in the CDR3. Trimming cost V 4 bases and J 2 bases, with 25 bases left between them. CDR1 and CDR2 from the germline V gene are SNHLY and FYNNEI. The CDR3 spells CASSVAQGRGSGYTDTQYF. In nucleotides, the CDR3 is TGTGCCAGCAGTGTGGCACAGGGACGAGGGTCAGGGTACACAGATACGCAGTATTTT.

The rearrangement joins TRBV24-1 to TRBJ2-1, with D unresolved. The CDR3 contains 12 residues. V dropped 5 bases and J dropped 7 bases, with 8 bases sitting between them. Germline values: CDR1 KGHDR, CDR2 SFDVKD. The CDR3 spells CATSGGGNEQFF. CDR3 DNA sequence: TGTGCCACCAGTGGCGGCGGTAATGAGCAGTTCTTC.

The chain combines TRBV12-3 or TRBV12-4 with TRBJ1-1; no reliable D call. V gave up 6 bases and J gave up 3 bases, with 8 bases separating them. The CDR3 length is 12 residues. CDR3 amino acids: CASSSEYTEAFF. In DNA, the CDR3 is TGTGCCAGCAGCTCAGAATACACTGAAGCTTTCTTT.

This chain links TRBV23-1 with TRBJ1-4; D is ambiguous. TRBV23-1 is filed as an ORF, its function uncertain. Trimming removed 2 bases from V and 1 base from J, with 5 bases in between. CDR3 length equals 14 residues. CDR3 sequence: CASSQRRTNEKLFF. The CDR3 region has the DNA TGCGCCAGCAGTCAACGGAGAACTAATGAAAAACTGTTTTTT.

This chain connects TRBV18 to TRBJ2-7, with TRBD2 as a possible D gene (5 bases). The CDR3 sequence is 15 residues long. Per germline, CDR1 KGHSH and CDR2 LQKENI. V lost 0 bases and J 3 bases, leaving 12 bases between the germline ends. The CDR3 region has the DNA TGTGCCAGCTCACCACCTGGCGGGTCTCACTACGAGCAGTACTTC. Translating it yields CASSPPGGSHYEQYF.